The next 30 T cell receptor beta chains were all read from a single sample in a study of T cells after posttransplantation cyclophosphamide. Data came from immunoSEQ multiplex PCR; TCRdb stores just in-frame clones and leaves some out. The table lists some 40,000 clones, with no singletons. The sequenced sample consisted of PBMCs. These receptors were obtained from a man aged 30 to 45 in good health and a related stem cell transplant donor.

V usage is TRBV7-2 and J usage is TRBJ2-7, with TRBD1 identical over 7 bases. This CDR3 comprises 14 residues. Germline V CDR1 and CDR2: SGHTA, FQGNSA. Trimming took 4 bases from V and 2 from J; bases not matched to a gene: 5. In DNA form, the CDR3 reads TGTGCCAGCAGCTCGGGACAGTCCCCCTACGAGCAGTACTTC. It encodes CASSSGQSPYEQYF. Full variable domain (outside the CDR3, taken from reference TRBV7-2 and TRBJ2-7): GAGVSQSPSNKVTEKGKDVELRCDPISGHTALYWYRQSLGQGLEFLIYFQGNSAPDKSGLPSDRFSAERTGGSVSTLTIQRTQQEDSAVYLCASSSGQSPYEQYFGPGTRLTVT.

This clone was seen ten or more times. J is TRBJ2-6 and V is TRBV7-9; the D gene is possibly TRBD2 (7 bases). V lost 8 bases and J lost 7, with 24 bases in between. This CDR3 is 17 amino acids long. Germline-derived CDR1 and CDR2 are SEHNR and FQNEAQ (reference sequence). This CDR3 is CASRLADRASGANVLTF. The CDR3 DNA reads as TGTGCCAGCCGCCTAGCGGACAGAGCTAGTGGAGCCAACGTCCTGACTTTC.

This clone was seen at least ten times. This sequence joins TRBV5-1 and TRBJ2-7, with 9 nucleotides matching TRBD1. The CDR3 runs 14 residues. J lost 4 bases, V lost 4 bases, and 6 bases had no gene match. The germline gives CDR1 SGHRS, CDR2 YFSETQ. CDR3 DNA sequence: TGCGCCAGCAGCGGAGGGACAGGGTATTACGAGCAGTACTTC. This translates into CASSGGTGYYEQYF.

This clone has at least ten counts. This rearrangement joins TRBV18 to TRBJ2-2; tentative D call: TRBD1 (6 bases). The germline CDR1 and CDR2 sequences are KGHSH and LQKENI. The V end lost 6 bases, the J end lost 3 bases, and 8 bases lay between the germline ends. This CDR3 is built from 13 residues. The CDR3 loop is CASSNRDTGELFF. The CDR3 DNA sequence: TGTGCCAGCTCGAACAGGGACACCGGGGAGCTGTTTTTT. Full variable domain (remainder filled in from reference TRBV18 and TRBJ2-2): NAGVMQNPRHLVRRRGQEARLRCSPMKGHSHVYWYRQLPEEGLKFMVYLQKENIIDESGMPKERFSAEFPKEGPSILRIQQVVRGDSAAYFCASSNRDTGELFFGEGSRLTVL.

There are many counts of this clone. V gene TRBV19 combines with J gene TRBJ1-5; weak D call: TRBD1 (6 bases). Germline CDR1 reads LNHDA; CDR2 reads SQIVND (reference sequence). The CDR3 is 14 amino acids. Trimming removed 5 bases from V and 3 bases from J, with 11 bases in between. CDR3 protein: CASSQGSDNQPQHF. DNA for the CDR3: TGTGCCAGTAGTCAGGGGTCGGACAATCAGCCCCAGCATTTT.

This clone was seen many times. The V and J genes are TRBV4-1 and TRBJ2-3; D might be TRBD1 (5 bases). The V and J ends lost 4 bases and 2 bases respectively, with 13 bases between them. Germline V gene data show CDR1 as MGHRA and CDR2 as YSYEKL. The CDR3 consists of 15 residues. CDR3 nucleotide sequence: TGCGCCAGCAGCCGCCCAACAGGCAACACAGATACGCAGTATTTT. Protein product: CASSRPTGNTDTQYF.

This clone was counted at least ten times. The CDR3 sequence: CASHTGTSNSPLHF. The CDR3 nucleotides are TGTGCCAGTCATACCGGGACAAGTAATTCACCCCTCCACTTT. The V call is TRBV19, the J call TRBJ1-6; possibly TRBD1 for D (6 bases). V dropped 8 bases and J dropped 6 bases, with 14 bases sitting between them. The CDR3 spans 14 residues. Germline V gene data show CDR1 as LNHDA and CDR2 as SQIVND (reference sequence).

In its sample, this clone was seen many times. The chain links TRBV6-2 or TRBV6-3 to TRBJ2-5; TRBD2 matches 9 bases. J was trimmed by 1 base and V by 5 bases; bases with no gene match: 2. The CDR3 has 14 amino acids. Germline-derived CDR1 and CDR2 are MNHEY and SVGEGT. For the CDR3, the DNA is TGTGCCAGCAGTAAGACTAGCGGCCAAGAGACCCAGTACTTC. Translated: CASSKTSGQETQYF.

This clone appeared a few times. The chain recombines TRBV27 with TRBJ1-6, with 8 bases lining up with TRBD1. V dropped 4 bases and J dropped 7; count of bases not matched to a gene: 9. The CDR3 has 16 amino acids. Germline V CDR1 and CDR2: MNHEY, SMNVEV (reference sequence). In DNA form, the CDR3 reads TGTGCCAGCAGTTCGCTCCTCAGGGGGCTCAATTCACCCCTCCACTTT. This sequence encodes CASSSLLRGLNSPLHF.

This clone has a count of ten or more. The chain is built from TRBV6-2 or TRBV6-3 and TRBJ1-6; possible D gene TRBD1, 6 bases. Trimming stripped 6 bases from V and 4 bases from J, with 10 bases between. The CDR3 has 14 amino acids. Germline V gene lookup returns CDR1 MNHEY and CDR2 SVGEGT. As DNA, the CDR3 is TGTGCCAGCAGCCACAGGGAATATAATTCACCCCTCCACTTT. Its protein product is CASSHREYNSPLHF.

This clone turned up a few times. This chain connects TRBV28 to TRBJ2-5; 8 bases match TRBD1. CDR3 length equals 14 residues. V gave up 6 bases and J gave up 5 bases; unmatched junction bases: 8. CDR1 MDHEN and CDR2 SYDVKM come from the germline V gene. The CDR3 spells CASSLDRGRETQYF. Written as DNA, the CDR3 is TGTGCCAGCAGCCTCGACAGGGGTAGGGAGACCCAGTACTTC.

The chain uses TRBV7-3 and TRBJ2-3; TRBD1 matches at 7 bases. The V gene's germline CDR1 is SGHTA and CDR2 FQGTGA. CDR3 length equals 15 residues. V was pared by 6 bases and J by 1 base, with 7 bases of the junction left unmatched. The CDR3 bases are TGTGCCAGCAGTTCGACAGGGATCGGCACAGATACGCAGTATTTT. It yields the protein CASSSTGIGTDTQYF.

A few counts support this clone. The chain joins TRBV5-1 to TRBJ2-5; possibly TRBD1 for D (5 bases). Trimming left V 4 bases short and J 2 bases short, with 21 bases between. The CDR3 length is 17 residues. Germline V gene data show CDR1 as SGHRS and CDR2 as YFSETQ. In DNA form, the CDR3 reads TGCGCCAGCAGCCCCTCCCGAGCCAGGGCGTTGCAAGAGACCCAGTACTTC. Protein: CASSPSRARALQETQYF.

This clone was seen many times. The chain links TRBV12-3 or TRBV12-4 to TRBJ1-6; D gene uncertain. V lost 2 bases and J 7 bases, leaving 3 bases between the germline ends. This CDR3 has 12 amino acids. This chain's CDR3 is CASSLQNSPLHF. In DNA, the CDR3 is TGTGCCAGCAGTTTACAAAATTCACCCCTCCACTTT.

This clone showed up many times. V gene TRBV4-3 combines with J gene TRBJ2-1; 13 bases match TRBD2. In germline, CDR1 is LGHNA, CDR2 YSLEER. The CDR3 has 17 amino acids. Trimming took 3 bases from V and 7 from J; bases not matched to a gene: 9. DNA for the CDR3: TGCGCCAGCAGCCAGGCGACTAGCGGGGGGATTGGGAATGAGCAGTTCTTC. This encodes CASSQATSGGIGNEQFF.

There are many counts of this clone. The chain carries TRBV10-3 and TRBJ1-3; tentative D call: TRBD1 (5 bases). The CDR3 is made up of 13 amino acids. Germline V gives CDR1 ENHRY, CDR2 SYGVKD. Trimming took off 11 bases at V and 0 bases at J, with 11 bases between the two ends. DNA of the CDR3: TGTGCCTCCAGGCAGGGCTCTGGAAACACCATATATTTT. Translation: CASRQGSGNTIYF.

The chain links TRBV13 to TRBJ1-2, with TRBD1 matching 8 bases. This CDR3 spans 15 amino acids. Germline V gene data show CDR1 as PRHDT and CDR2 as FYEKMQ (reference sequence). V gave up 5 bases and J gave up 8 bases; unmatched junction bases: 13. The CDR3 DNA follows: TGTGCCAGCAGCCGGGACAGGCAACTATACGACGGCTACACCTTC. Translation gives CASSRDRQLYDGYTF.

This clone was seen repeatedly, ten times or more. The gene calls are TRBV18 and TRBJ1-1; 9 bases match TRBD1. Per the germline V gene, CDR1 is KGHSH and CDR2 is LQKENI. CDR3 length equals 14 residues. V lost 5 bases, J lost 3 bases, and 4 bases stayed unmatched. CDR3 amino acids: CASSTTGGDTEAFF. In DNA, the CDR3 is TGTGCCAGCTCAACGACAGGGGGGGACACTGAAGCTTTCTTT. Filled out from reference TRBV18 and TRBJ1-1, the complete variable domain reads NAGVMQNPRHLVRRRGQEARLRCSPMKGHSHVYWYRQLPEEGLKFMVYLQKENIIDESGMPKERFSAEFPKEGPSILRIQQVVRGDSAAYFCASSTTGGDTEAFFGQGTRLTVV.

This clone was counted ten times or more. V gene TRBV12-3 or TRBV12-4 combines with J gene TRBJ1-4; possibly TRBD1 for D (6 bases). The V gene lost 1 base and the J gene lost 4 bases, with 10 bases spanning the gap. This CDR3 is built from 15 residues. DNA of the CDR3: TGTGCCAGCAGTTTAGGGGGGCAGAGTAATGAAAAACTGTTTTTT. Encoded protein: CASSLGGQSNEKLFF.

Ten or more counts support this clone. The chain is built from TRBV5-1 and TRBJ2-5; D perhaps matches TRBD1 (5 bases). V was cut by 0 bases and J by 0 bases, with 9 bases left in between. The CDR3 is made up of 15 amino acids. In germline, CDR1 is SGHRS, CDR2 YFSETQ. The CDR3 sequence is CASSLVGQNQETQYF. The CDR3 region has the DNA TGCGCCAGCAGCTTGGTGGGGCAGAACCAAGAGACCCAGTACTTC.

CDR3 sequence: CASSYTPRGSGETQYF. CDR3 sequence (DNA): TGTGCCAGCAGTTACACCCCCAGAGGCAGCGGAGAGACCCAGTACTTC. The gene calls are TRBV6-5 and TRBJ2-5; possible D gene TRBD2, 5 bases. Per germline, CDR1 MNHEY and CDR2 SVGAGI. This CDR3 spans 16 amino acids. Trimming took 2 bases from V and 4 from J, leaving 17 bases between them.

Ten or more counts support this clone. The genes are TRBV5-1 and TRBJ1-1, with D unclear. Trimming left V 2 bases short and J 0 bases short, with 8 bases between. Germline V CDR1 and CDR2: SGHRS, YFSETQ. This CDR3 has 14 amino acids. The CDR3 DNA sequence: TGCGCCAGCAGCTTCGCAGGTTTGAACACTGAAGCTTTCTTT. Protein product: CASSFAGLNTEAFF.

This clone was seen ten or more times. V gene TRBV7-2 combines with J gene TRBJ2-3, with TRBD2 matching over 14 bases. The CDR3 runs to 16 residues. J gave up 6 bases and V 1 base, and 3 bases lay outside the gene matches. The germline CDR1 and CDR2 sequences are SGHTA and FQGNSA. This CDR3 reads CASSLGLAGGPDTQYF. For the CDR3, the DNA is TGTGCCAGCAGCTTAGGACTAGCGGGGGGGCCGGATACGCAGTATTTT.

This clone came up a few times. This chain links TRBV5-6 with TRBJ2-7; TRBD2 is a possible D gene (6 bases). This CDR3 is built from 15 residues. The germline V gene has CDR1 SGHDT and CDR2 YYEEEE. V lost 5 bases to trimming and J lost 5 bases, with 20 bases between them. CDR3 DNA sequence: TGTGCCAGCAGTCATGCTTTATGGGACTCAGACGAGCAGTACTTC. Translation: CASSHALWDSDEQYF.

Ten or more counts support this clone. This chain joins TRBV5-1 and TRBJ2-2; 8 bases match TRBD2. The CDR3 totals 15 residues. The junction had 6 bases not matched to a gene; V was cut back by 4 bases and J by 4 bases. Germline loops: CDR1 SGHRS, CDR2 YFSETQ. The CDR3, as DNA: TGCGCCAGCAGCCGACTAGCGTCTTTCACCGGGGAGCTGTTTTTT. It specifies CASSRLASFTGELFF.

The chain carries TRBV2 and TRBJ2-5; 11 bases map to TRBD2. The CDR3 runs to 15 residues. Germline values: CDR1 SNHLY, CDR2 FYNNEI. V shed 4 bases and J 3 bases; nucleotides not matched to a gene: 4. The CDR3 loop is CASSGASGGKETQYF. The CDR3 DNA reads as TGTGCCAGCAGTGGGGCTAGCGGGGGGAAAGAGACCCAGTACTTC.

This clone was seen only a few times. V and J are TRBV12-3 or TRBV12-4 and TRBJ2-3; 7 bases align to TRBD2. The CDR3 loop spans 16 amino acids. The V segment lost 5 bases and the J segment 5 bases; nucleotides outside the gene matches: 13. CDR3 nucleotides: TGTGCCAGCAGTATCCCTCGGCTAGCGGCAAAAGATACGCAGTATTTT. It encodes CASSIPRLAAKDTQYF.

The sample holds many counts of this clone. The genes are TRBV7-9 and TRBJ1-1; the match to TRBD1 covers 9 bases. Germline V gene data show CDR1 as SEHNR and CDR2 as FQNEAQ (reference sequence). The CDR3 has 16 residues. V lost 1 base to trimming and J lost 0 bases; unmatched junction nucleotides: 3. The CDR3 protein is CASSLGQGDLNTEAFF. The CDR3 region has the DNA TGTGCCAGCAGCTTAGGACAGGGGGACCTGAACACTGAAGCTTTCTTT.

This clone showed up many times. This rearrangement joins TRBV27 to TRBJ2-3; D ambiguous. In germline, CDR1 is MNHEY, CDR2 SMNVEV (reference sequence). V was pared by 4 bases and J by 2 bases, with 4 bases between. This CDR3 region has 12 residues. The CDR3 reads CASSSYTDTQYF. The CDR3 coding sequence is TGTGCCAGCAGTTCTTACACAGATACGCAGTATTTT.

This clone has a count of ten or more. The genes are TRBV7-3 and TRBJ2-1; 11 bases are shared with TRBD1. Germline CDR1 and CDR2: SGHTA and FQGTGA. With 5 bases clipped from V and 4 bases from J, the junction kept 7 bases outside the gene matches. The CDR3 contains 16 residues. The CDR3 spells CASSLTGTGGYNEQFF. Written as DNA, the CDR3 is TGTGCCAGCAGCCTGACCGGGACAGGGGGATACAATGAGCAGTTCTTC.